This entry features one T cell receptor (beta chain) sequence. Germline trimming cut 3 bases from V and 6 bases from J; bases unmatched to any gene: 3. The germline V gene has CDR1 LNHDA and CDR2 SQIVND (reference sequence). The CDR3 loop spans 15 amino acids. The data stem from a study of blood T cell repertoires in COVID-19. Study-wide background: COVID-19 samples from acute and convalescent phases originated in the United States, Italy and Spain.

TCRdb keeps only in-frame clones here, not all; method: immunoSEQ multiplex PCR. Among roughly 30,000 clones, almost 85% were seen once, and the ten largest hold roughly a tenth. The TCR sequence derives from a man at least 80 years old with active COVID-19. This chain links TRBV19 with TRBJ1-6, with TRBD1 identical over 9 bases. Sequenced input: peripheral blood. The CDR3 region has the DNA TGTGCCAGTAGTATGGACAGGGGCGTTAATTCACCCCTCCACTTT. Translated: CASSMDRGVNSPLHF.